Sequencing of this TCR beta chain was carried out in a study of T cell changes during pregnancy in multiple sclerosis. This clone was counted a single time. Method: immunoSEQ multiplex PCR; TCRdb's copy keeps in-frame clones and lacks some. The table includes more than 80,000 clones, roughly 90% detected once. The sample was peripheral blood, taken in the first trimester of pregnancy. The receptor's source is a female donor with multiple sclerosis, enrolled in a pregnancy study.

CDR3 sequence (DNA): TGTGCCAGCAGCAATTTTCTAGCGGCCCAAGAGACCCAGTACTTC. Encoded protein: CASSNFLAAQETQYF. The V and J genes are TRBV28 and TRBJ2-5; 7 bases are shared with TRBD2. Losses at the gene ends were 6 bases for V and 1 base for J; bases not matched to a gene: 8. This CDR3 is built from 15 residues. Germline V gene sequence: CDR1 MDHEN, CDR2 SYDVKM.